The present T cell receptor (beta chain) was sequenced within a study of vaccination and CD4 T cells after COVID-19. Treatment given: roughly 10-day PBMC culture with coronavirus spike peptide pools or control peptides (ViraFEST assay). Gathering of the CD4+ T cells, from the unexposed donor, took place before the COVID-19 pandemic (2011-2018). About this clonotype: Antigen unknown.

An Oncomine TCR Beta short-read assay was used to sequence the DNA from cultured CD4+ T cells. TCRdb itself ran the PCR reads through MiXCR, one entry per CDR3 protein. This table holds approximately 7,100 distinct CDR3 sequences, less than 55% found once. This CDR3 region has 14 residues. Germline-derived CDR1 and CDR2 are MNHEY and SMNVEV (reference sequence). Trimming pared 8 bases from V and 0 bases from J, leaving 14 bases between. Sequencing was performed on CD4+ T cells from blood, cultured in vitro. The chain couples TRBV27 to TRBJ2-7; D is unclear. The clonotype originates from a human donor in good health. The CDR3 bases are TGTGCCAGCGGAATGGGCCGTAACTCCTACGAGCAGTACTTC. Its protein product is CASGMGRNSYEQYF.